This entry concerns a single T cell receptor beta chain. The antigen remains unidentified. The data derive from a study of T cells expressing NK-cell markers. Study-wide findings and caveats: In several donors, dominant clonotypes made up roughly 25-60.1% of CD3+CD56-NKG2C+ cells.

After re-calling the 5' RACE reads, TCRdb lists one entry per CDR3 protein, DNA absent. This sample's clone table lists 550,000 to 600,000 distinct CDR3 sequences. Germline values: CDR1 GTSNPN, CDR2 SVGIG (reference sequence). The CDR3 runs to 13 residues. This chain uses TRBV30 with TRBJ1-5; TCRdb picks TRBD1, but there is no DNA to check that call. Sequenced material: blood T cells: a sorted CD56 or NKG2C T cell subset, CD4+ or CD8+ T cells, or bulk PBMC T cells (not recorded which). This receptor was identified in a young man in good health. CDR3 amino acids: CAWKDRADQPQHF.